This T cell receptor (beta chain) was captured in a study of radiation and T cells in renal cell carcinoma. Time point described: blood 2 weeks post-SBRT. Treatment here: 15 Gy SBRT to primary tumor, nephrectomy 4 weeks later. Assay: immunoSEQ multiplex PCR; the TCRdb copy retains only in-frame clones and omits some. The sample carries over 60,000 clones, roughly four fifths recorded once. The CDR3 loop spans 13 amino acids. CDR1 is LNHNV, CDR2 YYDKDF, per germline (reference sequence). The germline V and J ends were trimmed by 0 bases and 8 bases, with 10 bases remaining between them. The sample holds one count of this clone.

The sample in question was blood, obtained from a patient whose treatment included radiotherapy and nephrectomy. The rearrangement links TRBV15 to TRBJ1-2; no clear D. This TCR was sampled from a man in his 60s with renal cell carcinoma. The CDR3 here is CATSRDARGGYTF. DNA of the CDR3: TGTGCCACCAGCAGAGATGCCAGAGGCGGCTACACCTTC.